This T cell receptor (beta chain) was captured in a study of shared clonotypes between healthy human individuals. Study observations and caveats: Sharing across four donors was highest in naive CD4 (around 5%) and lowest in memory CD8 (roughly 0.4%).

Data came from immunoSEQ multiplex PCR; TCRdb stores just in-frame clones and leaves some out. Of 170,000 or so clones listed, roughly 70% were seen once; the top ten hold roughly 10%. Germline-derived CDR1 and CDR2 are GTSNPN and SVGIG (reference sequence). With 4 bases removed from V and 7 bases from J, the gap between germline ends came to 8 bases. This CDR3 is 11 amino acids long. As concerns this clone: Its matching antigen is unknown. The same CDR3 also results from other DNA sequences found in this sample.

The chain combines TRBV30 with TRBJ2-1; maybe TRBD1 (6 bases). This sequence was found in a man aged 25-45 years in good health. Sequencing used memory CD4+ T cells sorted from blood. Indicated subset: CD45RA-negative fraction. Here the CDR3 DNA reads TGTGCCTGGACCAGGGGAAATGAGCAGTTCTTC. This encodes CAWTRGNEQFF. The variable domain in full, with the rest retrieved from reference TRBV30 and TRBJ2-1, is SQTIHQWPATLVQPVGSPLSLECTVEGTSNPNLYWYRQAAGRGLQLLFYSVGIGQISSEVPQNLSASRPQDRQFILSSKKLLLSDSGFYLCAWTRGNEQFFGPGTRLTVL.